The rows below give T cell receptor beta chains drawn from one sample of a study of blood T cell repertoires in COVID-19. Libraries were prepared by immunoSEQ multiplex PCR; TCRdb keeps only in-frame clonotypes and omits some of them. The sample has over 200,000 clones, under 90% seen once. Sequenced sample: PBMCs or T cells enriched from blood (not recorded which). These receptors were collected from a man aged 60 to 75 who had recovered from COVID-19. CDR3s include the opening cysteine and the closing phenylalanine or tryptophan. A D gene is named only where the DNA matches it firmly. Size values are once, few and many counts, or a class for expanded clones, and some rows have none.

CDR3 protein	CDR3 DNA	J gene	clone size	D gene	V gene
CASSMTGSQETQYF	TGTGCCAGTAGTATGACAGGTAGTCAAGAGACCCAGTACTTC	TRBJ2-5	.	.	TRBV19
CASSVGQGAVGPQHF	TGTGCCAGTAGTGTGGGACAGGGGGCGGTCGGGCCCCAGCATTTT	TRBJ1-5	.	TRBD1	TRBV19
CASSADRGNYEQYF	TGTGCCAGCAGCGCAGACAGGGGGAACTACGAGCAGTACTTC	TRBJ2-7	.	TRBD1	TRBV9
CASSFTTQGAGEQFF	TGTGCCAGCAGCTTTACCACACAGGGGGCAGGTGAGCAGTTCTTC	TRBJ2-1	.	TRBD1	TRBV7-2
CASSSVRSSYNEQFF	TGTGCCAGCAGCTCAGTCCGGAGCTCCTACAATGAGCAGTTCTTC	TRBJ2-1	.	.	TRBV7-2
CASSKIGIRVPGEKLFF	TGTGCCAGCAGCAAAATTGGAATACGGGTGCCCGGTGAAAAACTGTTTTTT	TRBJ1-4	.	.	TRBV21-1
CASSPGVNNSPLHF	TGTGCCAGCAGCCCCGGGGTCAATAATTCACCCCTCCACTTT	TRBJ1-6	once	.	TRBV11-2
CASSQVFGNTEAFF	TGCGCCAGCAGCCAAGTGTTCGGGAACACTGAAGCTTTCTTT	TRBJ1-1	.	.	TRBV4-3
CAWSTGSADTQYF	TGTGCCTGGAGTACAGGGTCTGCAGATACGCAGTATTTT	TRBJ2-3	.	.	TRBV30
CASSQDDSLSGEQFF	TGCGCCAGCAGCCAAGATGATAGCCTCAGTGGTGAGCAGTTCTTC	TRBJ2-1	.	.	TRBV4-3
CATSRGGVGPYEQYF	TGTGCCACCAGCAGAGGCGGGGTCGGGCCCTACGAGCAGTACTTC	TRBJ2-7	.	.	TRBV15
CAIRPGTSTNYGYTF	TGTGCCATCAGACCCGGGACAAGTACTAACTATGGCTACACCTTC	TRBJ1-2	.	.	TRBV10-3
CAWSVQAGGSPLHF	TGTGCCTGGAGTGTACAGGCAGGGGGCTCACCCCTCCACTTT	TRBJ1-6	.	TRBD1	TRBV30
CASSLDLGQSTQYF	TGTGCCAGCAGCTTAGATCTGGGACAATCGACCCAGTACTTC	TRBJ2-5	.	.	TRBV11-2
CASSQLKTSGGRVDTQYF	TGCGCCAGCAGTCAACTAAAGACTAGCGGGGGGAGGGTAGATACGCAGTATTTT	TRBJ2-3	.	TRBD2	TRBV23-1
CASSEESVNTEAFF	TGTGCCAGCAGTGAAGAGTCGGTGAACACTGAAGCTTTCTTT	TRBJ1-1	.	.	TRBV2
CAWSVQGGHGYTF	TGTGCCTGGAGTGTCCAGGGGGGTCATGGCTACACCTTC	TRBJ1-2	once	TRBD1	TRBV30
CARRVAGGNEQFF	TGTGCCAGACGGGTAGCGGGGGGAAATGAGCAGTTCTTC	TRBJ2-1	few	TRBD2	TRBV19
CATRQPGLEANTGELFF	TGTGCCACACGGCAGCCGGGACTAGAAGCGAACACCGGGGAGCTGTTTTTT	TRBJ2-2	.	TRBD2	TRBV7-8
CASSTRDRGRPGYF	TGCGCCAGCAGCACCCGGGACAGGGGCCGCCCAGGATACTTC	TRBJ2-7	.	TRBD1	TRBV4-1
CASTSRGGEQYF	TGTGCCAGCACCTCCCGGGGGGGCGAGCAGTACTTC	TRBJ2-7	.	TRBD2	TRBV12-3/TRBV12-4
CASSRSGGSNEKLFF	TGCGCCAGCAGCCGGAGCGGGGGATCAAATGAAAAACTGTTTTTT	TRBJ1-4	.	.	TRBV4-3
CAISGTDRGKETQYF	TGTGCCATCAGTGGGACGGACAGGGGAAAAGAGACCCAGTACTTC	TRBJ2-5	.	TRBD1	TRBV10-3
CATSENRQGRTEAFF	TGTGCCACCAGTGAAAACAGACAGGGGCGGACTGAAGCTTTCTTT	TRBJ1-1	.	TRBD1	TRBV24-1
CASTVQSSTEAFF	TGTGCCAGCACCGTGCAAAGTAGCACTGAAGCTTTCTTT	TRBJ1-1	.	.	TRBV2
CASSFRGNQPQHF	TGTGCCAGCAGCTTTCGGGGCAATCAGCCCCAGCATTTT	TRBJ1-5	.	.	TRBV5-8
CASSRGLGSSYEQYF	TGTGCCAGCAGCCGTGGACTAGGGAGCTCCTACGAGCAGTACTTC	TRBJ2-7	.	TRBD2	TRBV3-1/TRBV3-2
CASGGEPPYGYTF	TGTGCCAGCGGAGGGGAGCCACCCTATGGCTACACCTTC	TRBJ1-2	.	.	TRBV12-3/TRBV12-4
CASRRTSGGVLRETQYF	TGTGCCAGCAGACGGACTAGCGGGGGGGTATTAAGGGAGACCCAGTACTTC	TRBJ2-5	few	TRBD2	TRBV7-6
CAIRDSSYEQYF	TGTGCCATCCGGGACAGCTCCTACGAGCAGTACTTC	TRBJ2-7	.	TRBD1	TRBV12-3/TRBV12-4
CASSGDSYNYGYTF	TGTGCCAGCAGTGGAGACAGTTATAACTATGGCTACACCTTC	TRBJ1-2	.	.	TRBV2
CATSVSGKDGYTF	TGTGCCACCAGTGTATCAGGGAAGGATGGCTACACCTTC	TRBJ1-2	.	.	TRBV24-1
CASSQDLTTNYGYTF	TGCGCCAGCAGCCAAGATCTCACAACTAACTATGGCTACACCTTC	TRBJ1-2	.	.	TRBV4-3
CATSDTDRVGGYTF	TGTGCCACCAGTGACACCGACAGGGTTGGAGGCTACACCTTC	TRBJ1-2	once	TRBD1	TRBV24-1
CASSQDVRGLFF	TGTGCCAGCAGCCAAGACGTCAGGGGTTTATTCTTC	TRBJ2-7	.	.	TRBV3-1/TRBV3-2
CASSLDGGQGQGYTF	TGCGCCAGCAGCTTGGACGGGGGACAGGGACAAGGCTACACCTTC	TRBJ1-2	once	TRBD1	TRBV5-1
CSVGTVNTEAFF	TGCAGCGTTGGAACTGTGAACACTGAAGCTTTCTTT	TRBJ1-1	.	.	TRBV29-1
CASSQGGTSGGTDTQYF	TGTGCCAGCAGCCAAGGGGGGACTAGCGGGGGTACAGATACGCAGTATTTT	TRBJ2-3	.	TRBD2	TRBV3-1/TRBV3-2
CAISSPPGLTNYGYTF	TGTGCCATCAGCTCCCCCCCTGGGCTAACTAACTATGGCTACACCTTC	TRBJ1-2	.	.	TRBV10-3
CASRDSQNTEAFF	TGTGCCAGCAGGGACAGCCAGAACACTGAAGCTTTCTTT	TRBJ1-1	once	.	TRBV6-4
CASSYGTGGLGYTF	TGTGCCAGCAGTTACGGGACAGGGGGCTTGGGCTACACCTTC	TRBJ1-2	.	TRBD1	TRBV6-6
CASSFSRGFTGELFF	TGTGCCAGCAGCTTTTCCAGGGGGTTCACCGGGGAGCTGTTTTTT	TRBJ2-2	.	TRBD1	TRBV7-8
CASSEARGRDRDEQFF	TGTGCCAGCAGTGAGGCCAGGGGGCGGGATAGAGATGAGCAGTTCTTC	TRBJ2-1	.	TRBD1	TRBV6-1
CASSYDRGGYTF	TGTGCCAGCAGCTATGACAGGGGGGGCTACACCTTC	TRBJ1-2	once	TRBD1	TRBV7-9
CASSPDIANYGYTF	TGTGCCAGCAGCCCGGACATAGCTAACTATGGCTACACCTTC	TRBJ1-2	once	.	TRBV3-1/TRBV3-2